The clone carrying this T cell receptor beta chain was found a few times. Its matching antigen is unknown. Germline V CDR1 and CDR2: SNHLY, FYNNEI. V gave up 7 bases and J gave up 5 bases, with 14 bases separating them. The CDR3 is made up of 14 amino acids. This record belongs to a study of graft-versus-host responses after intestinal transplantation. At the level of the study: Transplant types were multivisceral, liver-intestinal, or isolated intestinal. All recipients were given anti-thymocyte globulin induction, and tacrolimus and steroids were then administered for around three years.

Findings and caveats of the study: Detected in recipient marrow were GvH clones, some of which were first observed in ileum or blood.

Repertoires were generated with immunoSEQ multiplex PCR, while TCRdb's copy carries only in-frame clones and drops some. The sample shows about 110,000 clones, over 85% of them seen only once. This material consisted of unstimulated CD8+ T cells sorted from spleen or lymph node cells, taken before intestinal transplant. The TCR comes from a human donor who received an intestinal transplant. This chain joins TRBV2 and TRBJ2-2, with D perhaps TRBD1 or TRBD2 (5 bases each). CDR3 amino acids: CASNSGPLTGELFF. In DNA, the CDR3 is TGTGCCAGCAACTCGGGACCGCTTACCGGGGAGCTGTTTTTT. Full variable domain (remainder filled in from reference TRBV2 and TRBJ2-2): EPEVTQTPSHQVTQMGQEVILRCVPISNHLYFYWYRQILGQKVEFLVSFYNNEISEKSEIFDDQFSVERPDGSNFTLKIRSTKLEDSAMYFCASNSGPLTGELFFGEGSRLTVL.